This passage covers 7 T cell receptor beta chains from one sample sequenced in a study of radiotherapy plus CTLA-4 blockade in lung cancer (dated by TCRdb to 2017 to 2018). The library came from the immunoSEQ multiplex PCR assay. This immuneACCESS table, as held by TCRdb, lists in-frame sequences with V and J called but not all clones. Of the missing ones, under half trace to an unresolved V gene in checked studies; the others have no known cause. This sample comprises about 80,000 clones, about 79% of them detected only once. The ten largest clones add up to 22% of the sample. The input for sequencing was peripheral blood, taken from a patient treated with radiotherapy plus ipilimumab. The receptor source for this set is a human donor with non-small cell lung cancer whose response to radiotherapy plus ipilimumab could not be evaluated. Some clones in this sample may be carry-over from other donors' samples.

The rearrangement links TRBV6-1 to TRBJ2-1, with D perhaps matching TRBD2 (7 bases). The CDR3 contains 13 residues. Germline lookup yields CDR1 MNHNS and CDR2 SASEGT. The V and J ends lost 7 bases and 8 bases respectively, with 15 bases between them. The DNA for the CDR3 is TGTGCCAGCACCCGAGGGGGAGGGCATGAGCAGTTCTTC. It is translated as CASTRGGGHEQFF.

The CDR3: CASSPGGSSYEQYF. The CDR3 coding sequence is TGTGCCAGCTCACCAGGGGGCAGCTCCTACGAGCAGTACTTC. The V call is TRBV18, the J call TRBJ2-7; tentative D call: TRBD1 (6 bases). The CDR3 runs 14 residues. CDR1 is KGHSH and CDR2 is LQKENI in the germline V gene. V gave up 2 bases and J gave up 0 bases, with 8 bases separating them.

This clone was seen only a few times. V gene TRBV5-4 combines with J gene TRBJ2-1; 7 nucleotides align to TRBD1. V lost 1 base and J lost 8; bases outside the gene matches: 6. The length of the CDR3 is 14 residues. Germline CDR1 reads SGHNT; CDR2 reads YYREEE (reference sequence). CDR3 protein: CASSLKGARDEQFF. DNA for the CDR3: TGTGCCAGCAGCTTGAAGGGGGCCCGGGATGAGCAGTTCTTC.

J is TRBJ1-2 and V is TRBV19, with TRBD1 matching over 9 bases. This CDR3 contains 13 residues. The V segment lost 5 bases and the J segment 5 bases; nucleotides outside the gene matches: 3. CDR1 LNHDA and CDR2 SQIVND come from the germline V gene (reference sequence). The CDR3 sequence is CASSPTGGYGYTF. The CDR3, as DNA: TGTGCCAGTAGTCCGACAGGGGGATATGGCTACACCTTC. Full variable domain (remainder filled in from reference TRBV19 and TRBJ1-2): DGGITQSPKYLFRKEGQNVTLSCEQNLNHDAMYWYRQDPGQGLRLIYYSQIVNDFQKGDIAEGYSVSREKKESFPLTVTSAQKNPTAFYLCASSPTGGYGYTFGSGTRLTVV.

The V gene is TRBV7-2, the J gene TRBJ1-2; D might be TRBD1 (5 bases). The V gene lost 3 bases and the J gene lost 8 bases, with 13 bases spanning the gap. The germline V gene encodes CDR1 SGHTA and CDR2 FQGNSA. The CDR3 extends over 13 amino acids. CDR3 sequence (DNA): TGTGCCAGCAGCTTCGGCCAGGGAAGAGGCTACACCTTC. Residues: CASSFGQGRGYTF.

The chain uses TRBV28 and TRBJ2-7; 8 bases agree with TRBD1. V lost 6 bases and J lost 3; bases outside the gene matches: 10. The CDR3 is 15 amino acids. CDR1 and CDR2 from the germline V gene are MDHEN and SYDVKM. The CDR3 protein is CASSPGGQGDYEQYF. As DNA, the CDR3 is TGTGCCAGCAGCCCAGGTGGACAGGGAGACTACGAGCAGTACTTC. The whole variable domain, remainder taken from reference TRBV28 and TRBJ2-7, is DVKVTQSSRYLVKRTGEKVFLECVQDMDHENMFWYRQDPGLGLRLIYFSYDVKMKEKGDIPEGYSVSREKKERFSLILESASTNQTSMYLCASSPGGQGDYEQYFGPGTRLTVT.

V is TRBV4-3 and J is TRBJ2-7, with D possibly being TRBD2 (6 bases). The V gene's germline CDR1 is LGHNA and CDR2 YSLEER. The CDR3 consists of 15 residues. Trimming cost V 1 base and J 7 bases, with 17 bases left between them. Written as DNA, the CDR3 is TGCGCCAGCAGCCAAGGATTTGATGGGGGGAGGGAGCAGTACTTC. Translation: CASSQGFDGGREQYF.